This T cell receptor (beta chain) comes out of a study of T cell repertoires in cytomegalovirus infection. Study-wide context: An indication of both CMV infection and matching HLA type came from public TCR beta signatures.

Trimming took 0 bases from V and 5 from J, leaving 4 bases between them. From germline, CDR1 is SGHTA and CDR2 FQGTGA. This CDR3 spans 13 amino acids. This clonotype has at least ten counts. Its antigen is undetermined. In TCRdb, the reads were re-called with MiXCR into one record per CDR3 protein. The sample contains approximately 110,000 distinct CDR3 sequences, over 9% of which appear only once. Points from the study as a whole: What dominated the ex vivo response were HLA-C-restricted CMV-specific TCR beta clonotypes. The study identified carriers of CMV plus the relevant HLA from cumulative public TCR beta family frequency.

The V call is TRBV7-3, the J call TRBJ2-2; D is unresolved. This TCR was sampled from a human donor in good health (CMV status not recorded). Some clones in this sample may be carry-over from other donors' samples. The sequenced sample was PBMCs, sequenced either directly or after in vitro stimulation (not recorded which). The CDR3, as DNA: TGTGCCAGCAGCTTAACCGGTACCGGGGAGCTGTTTTTT. As protein: CASSLTGTGELFF.